This record concerns one T cell receptor beta chain sequence. These data originate in a study of blood T cell repertoires in COVID-19. Background on the study: There were acute and convalescent COVID-19 samples, and they came from the United States, Italy and Spain. Nucleic acid was either cDNA or gDNA, and it came from T cells, B-cell-depleted T cells, or PBMCs.

Original processing methods: How many nucleated cells were present was estimated from reference gene primer amplification. Data came from immunoSEQ multiplex PCR; TCRdb stores just in-frame clones and leaves some out. V and J calls and clone size are as listed in that table; D and trimming were resolved from the DNA. This sample has over 90,000 clones, with roughly 92% found just once. Germline V gene lookup returns CDR1 MNHEY and CDR2 SVGAGI. Between the trimmed V and J ends, which lost 6 bases and 11 bases, there was a span of 17 bases. The CDR3 covers 14 residues. Seattle participants joined during active infection and were tracked over time.

This chain links TRBV6-5 with TRBJ1-6, with a tentative D call TRBD1 (5 bases). This receptor was taken from a woman aged 50 to 60 with COVID-19, enrolled during active disease. Sequenced: peripheral blood. CDR3 loop: CASSRGSWNTPLHF. CDR3 nucleotide sequence: TGTGCCAGCAGCCGGGGGTCTTGGAATACACCCCTCCACTTT.